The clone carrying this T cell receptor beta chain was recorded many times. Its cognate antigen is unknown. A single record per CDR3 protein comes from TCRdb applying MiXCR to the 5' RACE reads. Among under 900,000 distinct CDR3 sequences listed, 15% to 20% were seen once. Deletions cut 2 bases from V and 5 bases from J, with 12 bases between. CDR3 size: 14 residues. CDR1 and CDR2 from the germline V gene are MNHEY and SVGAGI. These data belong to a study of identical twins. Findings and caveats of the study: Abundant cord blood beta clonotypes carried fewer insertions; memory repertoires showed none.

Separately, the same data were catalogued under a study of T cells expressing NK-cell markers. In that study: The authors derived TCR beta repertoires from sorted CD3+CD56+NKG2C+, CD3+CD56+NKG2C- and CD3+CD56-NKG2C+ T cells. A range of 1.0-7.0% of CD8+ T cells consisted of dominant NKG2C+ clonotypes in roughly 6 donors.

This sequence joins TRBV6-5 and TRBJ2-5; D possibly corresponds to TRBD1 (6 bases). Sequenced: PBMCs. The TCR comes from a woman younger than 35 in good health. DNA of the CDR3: TGTGCCAGCAGTTACAGGACCAGGGGCGAGACCCAGTACTTC. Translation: CASSYRTRGETQYF.